These 32 T cell receptor beta chains share one sample of origin, sequenced in a study of T cells after yellow fever vaccination (dated by TCRdb to about 2019). The treatment or condition tag for this specimen amounts to: live attenuated yellow fever vaccine strain. Receptor amplification or capture employed 5' RACE. Reads for this sample came from an Illumina NovaSeq 6000. TCRdb cleaned the public reads at Q25 with fastp, built clones with MiXCR and kept in-frame beta chains. CDR3 protein duplicates are merged, each entry listing the most common genes and DNA. Recorded for this sample are some 300,000 distinct CDR3 sequences; less than 4.5% of them occurred a single time. Clones ranked in the top ten supply 23% of the sample. Sequenced here: PBMCs, sampled on the day of the yellow fever booster vaccination. These receptors were collected from a man between 18 and 29 years old who received the YFV17D yellow fever vaccine.

The rearrangement joins TRBV12-3 or TRBV12-4 to TRBJ2-3; 14 bases map to TRBD2. Trimming removed 6 bases from V and 6 bases from J; junction bases left unmatched: 5. This CDR3 is 15 amino acids long. The CDR3, as DNA: TGTGCCAGCAGCCCCGGACTAGCGGGGGGTGATACGCAGTATTTT. Protein product: CASSPGLAGGDTQYF.

This clonotype was observed many times. As DNA, the CDR3 is TGCGCCAGCAGCCAACAGCGGGGGTGGGGAGAGACCCAGTACTTC. Translating it yields CASSQQRGWGETQYF. This chain joins TRBV4-3 and TRBJ2-5, with 8 bases fitting TRBD2. V shed 2 bases and J 4 bases; nucleotides not matched to a gene: 6. Germline values: CDR1 LGHNA, CDR2 YSLEER. The CDR3 loop spans 15 amino acids.

The table lists this clonotype with a few counts. This chain connects TRBV6-1 to TRBJ2-3; TRBD1 is a possible D gene (7 bases). The CDR3 has 13 residues. From germline, CDR1 is MNHNS and CDR2 SASEGT. V lost 10 bases to trimming and J lost 4 bases, with 15 bases between them. CDR3 in DNA: TGTGCCACCAGGGGGGACAAGGCAGATACGCAGTATTTT. The encoded protein is CATRGDKADTQYF.

This clonotype was found a few times. The CDR3 is CASSLLGTGLETQYF. The DNA for the CDR3 is TGTGCCAGCAGCCTCCTCGGGACAGGGTTGGAGACCCAGTACTTC. This chain links TRBV9 with TRBJ2-5, with 9 bases lining up with TRBD1. CDR3 length equals 15 residues. In germline, CDR1 is SGDLS, CDR2 YYNGEE. Unmatched junction bases numbered 9, after V lost 4 bases and J lost 5 bases.

The J gene is TRBJ2-7, the V gene TRBV15; TRBD2 aligns across 7 bases. V gave up 6 bases and J gave up 4 bases; unmatched junction bases: 12. Germline CDR1 reads LNHNV; CDR2 reads YYDKDF (reference sequence). The length of the CDR3 is 15 residues. CDR3 sequence (DNA): TGTGCCACCAGACCAGCAGGGAGGGGTCGGTACGAGCAGTACTTC. Translation gives CATRPAGRGRYEQYF.

The table lists this clonotype with many counts. The CDR3 DNA sequence: TGCGCCAGCACCTCGCCCCCCGGGACTAGCGGGGAGTTTGAGCAGTTCTTC. Amino acid sequence: CASTSPPGTSGEFEQFF. The rearrangement uses TRBV5-1 and TRBJ2-1; 13 nucleotides line up with TRBD2. CDR1 SGHRS and CDR2 YFSETQ come from the germline V gene. The V gene end was trimmed by 6 bases and the J gene end by 9 bases; junction bases not matched to a gene: 15. The CDR3 is made up of 17 amino acids.

This clonotype was counted ten times or more. V is TRBV6-2 or TRBV6-3 and J is TRBJ2-2; D might be TRBD2 (6 bases). CDR3 length: 17 amino acids. Trimming removed 8 bases from V and 1 base from J, with 20 bases in between. Germline values: CDR1 MNHEY, CDR2 SVGEGT. DNA of the CDR3: TGTGCCAGCCGGAAAACACCGTTGGGGGGGAACACCGGGGAGCTGTTTTTT. This codes for CASRKTPLGGNTGELFF.

This clonotype came up a few times. The chain joins TRBV4-2 to TRBJ2-5; perhaps TRBD2 as D (6 bases). CDR3 length equals 15 residues. Germline assignment: CDR1 LGHNA and CDR2 YNFKEQ. V was cut by 0 bases and J by 5 bases, with 13 bases left in between. CDR3 nucleotides: TGTGCCAGCAGCCAAGAGCGCGGGGTCGGGGAGACCCAGTACTTC. It translates to CASSQERGVGETQYF.

In this sample, this clonotype turned up many times. The chain is built from TRBV3-1 and TRBJ1-2, with D possibly matching TRBD1 (6 bases). The germline CDR1 and CDR2 sequences are LGHDT and YNNKEL (reference sequence). The length of the CDR3 is 14 residues. V was shortened by 0 bases and J by 5 bases, with 10 bases between the two germline ends. The CDR3 sequence: CASSQDAQGYGYTF. The CDR3 DNA reads TGTGCCAGCAGCCAAGACGCACAGGGATATGGCTACACCTTC. Together with reference TRBV3-1 and TRBJ1-2, the CDR3 gives the full variable domain: DTAVSQTPKYLVTQMGNDKSIKCEQNLGHDTMYWYKQDSKKFLKIMFSYNNKELIINETVPNRFSPKSPDKAHLNLHINSLELGDSAVYFCASSQDAQGYGYTFGSGTRLTVV.

V gene TRBV4-2 combines with J gene TRBJ2-5, with D perhaps given as TRBD1 or TRBD2 (5 bases each). The germline V gene has CDR1 LGHNA and CDR2 YNFKEQ. The V and J ends lost 1 base and 5 bases respectively, with 8 bases between them. The CDR3 consists of 13 residues. The CDR3 loop is CASSQVGTETQYF. The DNA of the CDR3 is TGTGCCAGCAGCCAAGTTGGGACGGAGACCCAGTACTTC.

The chain has TRBV29-1 and TRBJ2-1; 8 nucleotides agree with TRBD2. Germline CDR1 is SQVTM and CDR2 is ANQGSEA. The CDR3 length is 13 residues. J lost 7 bases, V lost 2 bases, and 4 bases had no gene match. The CDR3 spells CSVEPGGLNEQFF. Written as DNA, the CDR3 is TGCAGCGTTGAACCGGGGGGGCTAAATGAGCAGTTCTTC.

This clonotype appeared many times. The rearrangement links TRBV20-1 to TRBJ1-3; D is unresolved. The CDR3 sequence is 14 residues long. In germline, CDR1 is DFQATT, CDR2 SNEGSKA (reference sequence). Between the trimmed V and J ends, which lost 5 bases and 0 bases, there was a span of 11 bases. The CDR3 reads CSAPDVGSGNTIYF. The DNA of the CDR3 is TGCAGTGCTCCGGACGTCGGCTCTGGAAACACCATATATTTT.

This clonotype was seen a few times. The CDR3 is CASIPDGTKAVNTQYF. In DNA, the CDR3 is TGTGCCAGCATCCCGGACGGGACGAAGGCAGTAAATACGCAGTATTTT. This sequence joins TRBV11-2 and TRBJ2-3; D possibly matches TRBD1 or TRBD2 (5 bases each). Germline V lookup: CDR1 SGHAT, CDR2 FQNNGV. CDR3 size: 16 residues. Trimming removed 7 bases at V and 7 bases at J, with 24 bases between.

The sample holds a few counts of this clonotype. The V and J genes are TRBV7-2 and TRBJ2-2; D might be TRBD1 (7 bases). The CDR3 covers 15 residues. Germline V gene data show CDR1 as SGHTA and CDR2 as FQGNSA. V lost 6 bases, J lost 4 bases, and 15 bases lay in between. The chain's CDR3 is CASRARGALTGELFF. In nucleotides, the CDR3 is TGTGCCAGCAGGGCCAGGGGGGCCCTCACCGGGGAGCTGTTTTTT.

In its sample, this clonotype was seen many times. The rearrangement uses TRBV5-5 and TRBJ2-2, with 11 positions matching TRBD2. Trimming took 5 bases from V and 6 from J; bases not matched to a gene: 3. The CDR3 loop spans 14 amino acids. Looked up from germline, CDR1 is SGHKS and CDR2 is YYEKEE (reference sequence). The CDR3 region has the DNA TGTGCCAGCAGGGTAGCGGGGGGGCCCGGGGAGCTGTTTTTT. Encoded protein: CASRVAGGPGELFF. Together with reference TRBV5-5 and TRBJ2-2, the CDR3 gives the full variable domain: DAGVTQSPTHLIKTRGQQVTLRCSPISGHKSVSWYQQVLGQGPQFIFQYYEKEERGRGNFPDRFSARQFPNYSSELNVNALLLGDSALYLCASRVAGGPGELFFGEGSRLTVL.

This clonotype was detected only a few times. The chain carries TRBV20-1 and TRBJ2-5, with D unclear. The ends were cut back, 3 bases at V and 1 base at J, with 3 bases in the middle. The CDR3 consists of 11 residues. The germline gives CDR1 DFQATT, CDR2 SNEGSKA (reference sequence). CDR3 residues: CSASGQETQYF. DNA of the CDR3: TGCAGTGCTAGTGGCCAAGAGACCCAGTACTTC.

Many counts were recorded for this clonotype. The genes are TRBV4-1 and TRBJ2-2; D is perhaps TRBD2 (7 bases). CDR3 length: 16 amino acids. The V end lost 3 bases, the J end lost 5 bases, and 16 bases lay between the germline ends. The germline V gene has CDR1 MGHRA and CDR2 YSYEKL. CDR3 residues: CASSQPKGGGTGELFF. The CDR3 DNA is TGCGCCAGCAGCCAGCCCAAGGGAGGGGGTACCGGGGAGCTGTTTTTT.

This clonotype showed up many times. This chain connects TRBV4-1 to TRBJ1-1; no clear D gene. Looked up from germline, CDR1 is MGHRA and CDR2 is YSYEKL. Trimming took off 5 bases at V and 1 base at J, with 11 bases between the two ends. The length of the CDR3 is 14 residues. The CDR3 nucleotides read TGCGCCAGCAGCGAAGGGAATGCGAACACTGAAGCTTTCTTT. As protein: CASSEGNANTEAFF.

This clonotype came up many times. This sequence joins TRBV12-3 or TRBV12-4 and TRBJ2-3; D uncertain. This CDR3 region has 14 residues. The germline V and J ends were trimmed by 6 bases and 2 bases, with 12 bases remaining between them. CDR3 in DNA: TGTGCCAGCAGGGCGGTGGCGGACACAGATACGCAGTATTTT. The encoded protein is CASRAVADTDTQYF.

This clonotype was found many times. CDR3 nucleotide sequence: TGTGCCAGCAGCCCCCGTGCCGGGGGCTACACCGGGGAGCTGTTTTTT. Its protein product is CASSPRAGGYTGELFF. This chain joins TRBV7-9 and TRBJ2-2, with D perhaps assigned TRBD1 or TRBD2 (6 bases each). Germline CDR1 is SEHNR and CDR2 is FQNEAQ (reference sequence). CDR3 length: 16 residues. Trimming left V 5 bases short and J 3 bases short, with 16 bases between.

This clonotype showed up just a few times. The rearrangement uses TRBV5-1 and TRBJ2-7; the match to TRBD1 covers 7 bases. The V segment lost 5 bases and the J segment 5 bases; nucleotides outside the gene matches: 10. CDR1 SGHRS and CDR2 YFSETQ come from the germline V gene. This CDR3 is 14 amino acids long. In DNA, the CDR3 is TGCGCCAGCAGTCCGACAGGGTCTGGGAACGAGCAGTACGTC. Protein product: CASSPTGSGNEQYV.

This clonotype has a count of ten or more. The V gene is TRBV20-1, the J gene TRBJ1-5, with TRBD1 matching over 7 bases. The CDR3 loop spans 14 amino acids. The trim removed 3 bases at V and 1 base at J, leaving 3 bases unmatched. Germline V gives CDR1 DFQATT, CDR2 SNEGSKA (reference sequence). The CDR3 sequence is CSAREGASNQPQHF. CDR3 bases: TGCAGTGCTAGGGAGGGGGCGAGCAATCAGCCCCAGCATTTT.

This clonotype was seen more than once but under ten times. The chain uses TRBV4-3 and TRBJ1-5, with D unresolved. Per the germline V gene, CDR1 is LGHNA and CDR2 is YSLEER. The germline V and J ends were trimmed by 0 bases and 6 bases, with 6 bases remaining between them. The CDR3 has 13 amino acids. The CDR3 region has the DNA TGCGCCAGCAGCCAAGATTATAGTCAGCCCCAGCATTTT. Translation: CASSQDYSQPQHF.

This clonotype was observed many times. V and J are TRBV18 and TRBJ2-3; D ambiguous. Trimming took off 3 bases at V and 0 bases at J, with 7 bases between the two ends. The CDR3 totals 14 residues. Germline-derived CDR1 and CDR2 are KGHSH and LQKENI. The CDR3 nucleotides are TGTGCCAGCTCACCGGAAGTTAGCACAGATACGCAGTATTTT. As protein: CASSPEVSTDTQYF.

This clonotype showed up many times. The rearrangement joins TRBV7-9 to TRBJ2-1; D may be TRBD2 (6 bases). Germline loops: CDR1 SEHNR, CDR2 FQNEAQ (reference sequence). The germline V and J ends were trimmed by 5 bases and 6 bases, with 11 bases remaining between them. There are 13 residues in the CDR3. The CDR3 nucleotides are TGTGCCAGCAGCCCACTAGCTCTCAATGAGCAGTTCTTC. Amino acid sequence: CASSPLALNEQFF. Based on the CDR3 plus reference TRBV7-9 and TRBJ2-1, the full variable domain is DTGVSQNPRHKITKRGQNVTFRCDPISEHNRLYWYRQTLGQGPEFLTYFQNEAQLEKSRLLSDRFSAERPKGSFSTLEIQRTEQGDSAMYLCASSPLALNEQFFGPGTRLTVL.

This clonotype was seen at least ten times. V is TRBV7-2 and J is TRBJ2-5; perhaps D is TRBD1 or TRBD2 (5 bases each). Germline V gene sequence: CDR1 SGHTA, CDR2 FQGNSA. This CDR3 contains 13 residues. V was cut by 2 bases and J by 5 bases, with 9 bases left in between. The CDR3 nucleotides are TGTGCCAGCAGCTTACCCGGGACCGAGACCCAGTACTTC. Translated, it gives CASSLPGTETQYF.

In its sample, this clonotype was seen many times. This chain uses TRBV11-2 with TRBJ2-7, with a possible D match to TRBD2 (5 bases). This CDR3 has 14 residues. Per the germline V gene, CDR1 is SGHAT and CDR2 is FQNNGV. Trimming left V 5 bases short and J 7 bases short, with 18 bases between. The CDR3 bases are TGTGCCAGCAGCCCTGTCCGGGGTCATGGGGAGCAGTACGTC. Translation: CASSPVRGHGEQYV.

This clonotype was picked up many times. J is TRBJ1-1 and V is TRBV7-9, with 8 bases aligning to TRBD1. CDR3 length: 16 amino acids. The V segment lost 0 bases and the J segment 7 bases; nucleotides outside the gene matches: 10. Per the germline V gene, CDR1 is SEHNR and CDR2 is FQNEAQ (reference sequence). The CDR3 DNA follows: TGTGCCAGCAGCTTAGCCGGCAGGCGGACAGGGAGTGAAGCTTTCTTT. Translation gives CASSLAGRRTGSEAFF.

V and J are TRBV5-1 and TRBJ2-3; 10 nucleotides line up with TRBD2. The germline gives CDR1 SGHRS, CDR2 YFSETQ. The CDR3 totals 16 residues. The trim removed 5 bases at V and 2 bases at J, leaving 8 bases unmatched. The CDR3 coding sequence is TGCGCCAGCAGTCCGGATAGCGGGGGGTCCACAGATACGCAGTATTTT. This gives the protein CASSPDSGGSTDTQYF.

This clonotype has at least ten counts. V and J are TRBV7-8 and TRBJ2-2, with 7 bases fitting TRBD1. The V gene's germline CDR1 is SGHVS and CDR2 FQNEAQ. With 4 bases clipped from V and 6 bases from J, the junction kept 2 bases outside the gene matches. CDR3 size: 13 residues. In DNA form, the CDR3 reads TGTGCCAGCAGCTGGGGACAGTCCGGGGAGCTGTTTTTT. Translated, it gives CASSWGQSGELFF.

In its sample, this clonotype was seen a few times. The rearrangement uses TRBV19 and TRBJ2-7, with 7 bases matching TRBD1. Germline loops: CDR1 LNHDA, CDR2 SQIVND (reference sequence). The CDR3 has 14 residues. With 10 bases clipped from V and 6 bases from J, the junction kept 15 bases outside the gene matches. DNA for the CDR3: TGTGCCACCCGAGACAGGGCCCTGGTAGGCGAGCAGTACTTC. Its protein is CATRDRALVGEQYF.

This clonotype has a count of ten or more. The CDR3 loop is CASASGLAGGSYEQYV. CDR3 in DNA: TGTGCCAGCGCATCCGGGCTAGCGGGGGGCTCCTACGAGCAGTACGTC. V gene TRBV27 combines with J gene TRBJ2-7; 11 nucleotides line up with TRBD2. The CDR3 consists of 16 residues. The germline V gene has CDR1 MNHEY and CDR2 SMNVEV (reference sequence). Trimming cost V 8 bases and J 0 bases; bases outside gene matches: 9.